Below are 17 T cell receptor beta chains sequenced from a single sample in a study of cytomegalovirus exposure and HLA in healthy donors. PCR employed 60 Vbeta and 13 Jbeta primers. Sequencing was performed with immunoSEQ multiplex PCR; in TCRdb, only in-frame clones are kept and a portion is missing. The table shows some 160,000 clones, with approximately 80% occurring only once. The sequenced material came from PBMCs. The origin of the receptors is a woman in her fifties or sixties in good health and CMV-seronegative.

This chain links TRBV7-6 with TRBJ2-2, with 10 bases identical to TRBD1. Germline V gene lookup returns CDR1 SGHVS and CDR2 FNYEAQ. Trimming at V came to 5 bases and at J to 8 bases, leaving 11 bases not matched to a gene. The CDR3 covers 16 residues. The CDR3 DNA follows: TGTGCCAGCAGCCACCCGGGACAGGGGTCGACAGGGGAGCTGTTTTTT. Encoded protein: CASSHPGQGSTGELFF.

This clone was found a few times. Germline and junction disagree at one end, which may indicate a read error. V usage is TRBV10-1 and J usage is TRBJ2-6; D possibly corresponds to TRBD1 (5 bases). Germline V gene sequence: CDR1 WNHNN, CDR2 SYGVQD (reference sequence). The CDR3 sequence is 15 residues long. The CDR3 is CASSDTGSGANGLTF. CDR3 DNA sequence: TGCGCCAGCAGTGACACGGGCTCTGGGGCCAACGGCCTGACTTTC.

The rearrangement links TRBV28 to TRBJ2-1; D may be TRBD2 (5 bases). The CDR3 totals 15 residues. Germline CDR1 reads MDHEN; CDR2 reads SYDVKM. V gave up 3 bases and J gave up 2 bases, with 11 bases separating them. For the CDR3, the DNA is TGTGCCAGCAGTTTTTCGGGGAAACCCTACAATGAGCAGTTCTTC. Protein product: CASSFSGKPYNEQFF.

This chain links TRBV5-4 with TRBJ2-4, with 8 bases fitting TRBD1. Unmatched junction bases numbered 4, after V lost 0 bases and J lost 2 bases. In germline, CDR1 is SGHNT, CDR2 YYREEE (reference sequence). This CDR3 region has 16 residues. CDR3 loop: CASSLGGQATKNIQYF. The CDR3 DNA is TGTGCCAGCAGCTTGGGGGGACAGGCCACCAAAAACATTCAGTACTTC.

The rearrangement links TRBV5-8 to TRBJ2-7; 10 bases match TRBD1. Unmatched junction bases numbered 4, after V lost 1 base and J lost 3 bases. CDR3 length: 15 amino acids. CDR1 is SGHTS, CDR2 YDEGEE, per germline. DNA for the CDR3: TGTGCCAGCAGCTTGAGGACAGGGGGGATCTACGAGCAGTACTTC. Its translation is CASSLRTGGIYEQYF.

The rearrangement links TRBV5-4 to TRBJ2-3, with 9 positions matching TRBD2. CDR3 length: 15 residues. Trimming took 5 bases from V and 0 from J; bases not matched to a gene: 4. Germline V gives CDR1 SGHNT, CDR2 YYREEE (reference sequence). The CDR3 DNA reads TGTGCCAGCAGTCGACTAGCGGCTAGCACAGATACGCAGTATTTT. Protein product: CASSRLAASTDTQYF. Full variable domain (outside the CDR3, taken from reference TRBV5-4 and TRBJ2-3): ETGVTQSPTHLIKTRGQQVTLRCSSQSGHNTVSWYQQALGQGPQFIFQYYREEENGRGNFPPRFSGLQFPNYSSELNVNALELDDSALYLCASSRLAASTDTQYFGPGTRLTVL.

The J gene is TRBJ1-5, the V gene TRBV2; 8 bases are a match to TRBD1. The CDR3 contains 13 residues. Germline CDR1 is SNHLY and CDR2 is FYNNEI. V shed 3 bases, J shed 5 bases, and the junction held 0 bases outside the gene matches. The CDR3 reads CASSEDRDQPQHF. The CDR3 DNA reads as TGTGCCAGCAGTGAGGACAGGGATCAGCCCCAGCATTTT.

The chain combines TRBV9 with TRBJ1-1; no reliable D call. Looked up from germline, CDR1 is SGDLS and CDR2 is YYNGEE. The V and J ends lost 0 bases and 0 bases respectively, with 9 bases between them. This CDR3 comprises 15 residues. The CDR3 bases are TGTGCCAGCAGCGTAGTGCCAGGCTTGAACACTGAAGCTTTCTTT. Protein product: CASSVVPGLNTEAFF.

The sample holds one count of this clone. As DNA, the CDR3 is TGTGCCAGCAGTCGTGAACCACTTTACAATGAGCAGTTCTTC. Protein product: CASSREPLYNEQFF. The rearrangement links TRBV6-4 to TRBJ2-1; D uncertain. In germline, CDR1 is MRHNA, CDR2 SNTAGT. This CDR3 region has 14 residues. The V and J ends lost 5 bases and 4 bases respectively, with 12 bases between them.

The rearrangement joins TRBV4-1 to TRBJ2-6; the D is unclear. The germline V gene has CDR1 MGHRA and CDR2 YSYEKL. This CDR3 region has 16 residues. Between the trimmed V and J ends, which lost 0 bases and 0 bases, there was a span of 6 bases. In nucleotides, the CDR3 is TGCGCCAGCAGCCAAGATATCAGCTCTGGGGCCAACGTCCTGACTTTC. Its protein product is CASSQDISSGANVLTF.

The chain joins TRBV11-2 to TRBJ1-2; no firm D call. Per germline, CDR1 SGHAT and CDR2 FQNNGV. V dropped 3 bases and J dropped 6 bases, with 11 bases sitting between them. The CDR3 sequence is 13 residues long. CDR3: CASSLVADHGYTF. The DNA for the CDR3 is TGTGCCAGCAGCTTGGTAGCAGATCATGGCTACACCTTC. The full variable domain, with the rest looked up from reference TRBV11-2 and TRBJ1-2, is EAGVAQSPRYKIIEKRQSVAFWCNPISGHATLYWYQQILGQGPKLLIQFQNNGVVDDSQLPKDRFSAERLKGVDSTLKIQPAKLEDSAVYLCASSLVADHGYTFGSGTRLTVV.

Here the CDR3 reads CASSYDGQFDYEQYF. CDR3 nucleotides: TGTGCCAGCAGTTACGACGGACAGTTTGACTACGAGCAGTACTTC. The chain employs TRBV6-5 and TRBJ2-7, with D possibly being TRBD1 (6 bases). Germline loops: CDR1 MNHEY, CDR2 SVGAGI. The CDR3 is 15 residues long. Trimming stripped 2 bases from V and 3 bases from J, with 14 bases between.

The chain has TRBV5-8 and TRBJ1-2; 7 positions agree with TRBD1. The CDR3 consists of 15 residues. From germline, CDR1 is SGHTS and CDR2 YDEGEE. Losses at the gene ends were 5 bases for V and 7 bases for J; bases not matched to a gene: 14. The DNA of the CDR3 is TGTGCCAGCAGAGACCCAGACAGGGAATTTGTTGGCTACACCTTC. This translates into CASRDPDREFVGYTF.

This clone has a single count. The chain links TRBV4-1 to TRBJ2-3; D gene uncertain. The CDR3 has 12 amino acids. Germline CDR1 and CDR2: MGHRA and YSYEKL. Trimming stripped 3 bases from V and 2 bases from J, with 3 bases between. This chain's CDR3 is CASSHNTDTQYF. The DNA for the CDR3 is TGCGCCAGCAGCCATAACACAGATACGCAGTATTTT.

The chain uses TRBV2 and TRBJ1-2; 9 bases match TRBD1. Per germline, CDR1 SNHLY and CDR2 FYNNEI. The CDR3 runs 14 residues. V trimming: 6 bases; J trimming: 2 bases; junction bases outside the gene matches: 4. The CDR3 spells CASRVQGANYGYTF. CDR3 nucleotides: TGTGCCAGCAGGGTACAGGGGGCAAACTATGGCTACACCTTC.

This chain joins TRBV14 and TRBJ1-2; TRBD1 aligns across 9 bases. Losses at the gene ends were 1 base for V and 4 bases for J; bases not matched to a gene: 7. The V gene's germline CDR1 is SGHDN and CDR2 FVKESK. The CDR3 contains 16 residues. The CDR3 loop reads CASSQAGDRVSYGYTF. CDR3 DNA sequence: TGTGCCAGCAGCCAAGCGGGGGACAGGGTCAGCTATGGCTACACCTTC.

J is TRBJ1-1 and V is TRBV4-2, with TRBD1 matching 8 bases. The V gene's germline CDR1 is LGHNA and CDR2 YNFKEQ. V was pared by 1 base and J by 4 bases, with 11 bases of the junction left unmatched. This CDR3 is built from 17 residues. The CDR3 DNA follows: TGTGCCAGCAGCCAAGCTTCCCAGGGGGCTGGGGTCACTGAAGCTTTCTTT. Protein: CASSQASQGAGVTEAFF.